This T cell receptor (beta chain) was sequenced in a study of T cell responses to AZD1222 COVID-19 vaccine. Study-wide background: Second-dose intervals of approximately 4 or approximately 12 weeks were pooled.

Broader study findings: Nearly half of spike-specific TCRs reportedly go after variant regions that carry no mutations. Two AZD1222 doses significantly raised spike-specific TCR breadth and depth over controls.

Of note for this clone: What it binds is not known.

Trimming took 2 bases from V and 5 from J, leaving 13 bases between them. The CDR3 totals 14 residues. Germline V CDR1 and CDR2: SGDLS, YYNGEE. Assay used: immunoSEQ multiplex PCR; TCRdb lists only in-frame clones, some missing. Here the sample spans roughly 170,000 clones, 70% to 90% being singletons. The chain has TRBV9 and TRBJ2-5, with TRBD2 as a possible D gene (6 bases). The TCR sequence derives from an adult in good health. This specimen was peripheral blood, taken on day 0 of AZD1222 vaccination. The DNA for the CDR3 is TGTGCCAGCAGCGTCGCGGGACTTGAGGAGACCCAGTACTTC. It codes for CASSVAGLEETQYF. The entire variable domain, with the rest obtained from reference TRBV9 and TRBJ2-5, is as follows: DSGVTQTPKHLITATGQRVTLRCSPRSGDLSVYWYQQSLDQGLQFLIQYYNGEERAKGNILERFSAQQFPDLHSELNLSSLELGDSALYFCASSVAGLEETQYFGPGTRLLVL.